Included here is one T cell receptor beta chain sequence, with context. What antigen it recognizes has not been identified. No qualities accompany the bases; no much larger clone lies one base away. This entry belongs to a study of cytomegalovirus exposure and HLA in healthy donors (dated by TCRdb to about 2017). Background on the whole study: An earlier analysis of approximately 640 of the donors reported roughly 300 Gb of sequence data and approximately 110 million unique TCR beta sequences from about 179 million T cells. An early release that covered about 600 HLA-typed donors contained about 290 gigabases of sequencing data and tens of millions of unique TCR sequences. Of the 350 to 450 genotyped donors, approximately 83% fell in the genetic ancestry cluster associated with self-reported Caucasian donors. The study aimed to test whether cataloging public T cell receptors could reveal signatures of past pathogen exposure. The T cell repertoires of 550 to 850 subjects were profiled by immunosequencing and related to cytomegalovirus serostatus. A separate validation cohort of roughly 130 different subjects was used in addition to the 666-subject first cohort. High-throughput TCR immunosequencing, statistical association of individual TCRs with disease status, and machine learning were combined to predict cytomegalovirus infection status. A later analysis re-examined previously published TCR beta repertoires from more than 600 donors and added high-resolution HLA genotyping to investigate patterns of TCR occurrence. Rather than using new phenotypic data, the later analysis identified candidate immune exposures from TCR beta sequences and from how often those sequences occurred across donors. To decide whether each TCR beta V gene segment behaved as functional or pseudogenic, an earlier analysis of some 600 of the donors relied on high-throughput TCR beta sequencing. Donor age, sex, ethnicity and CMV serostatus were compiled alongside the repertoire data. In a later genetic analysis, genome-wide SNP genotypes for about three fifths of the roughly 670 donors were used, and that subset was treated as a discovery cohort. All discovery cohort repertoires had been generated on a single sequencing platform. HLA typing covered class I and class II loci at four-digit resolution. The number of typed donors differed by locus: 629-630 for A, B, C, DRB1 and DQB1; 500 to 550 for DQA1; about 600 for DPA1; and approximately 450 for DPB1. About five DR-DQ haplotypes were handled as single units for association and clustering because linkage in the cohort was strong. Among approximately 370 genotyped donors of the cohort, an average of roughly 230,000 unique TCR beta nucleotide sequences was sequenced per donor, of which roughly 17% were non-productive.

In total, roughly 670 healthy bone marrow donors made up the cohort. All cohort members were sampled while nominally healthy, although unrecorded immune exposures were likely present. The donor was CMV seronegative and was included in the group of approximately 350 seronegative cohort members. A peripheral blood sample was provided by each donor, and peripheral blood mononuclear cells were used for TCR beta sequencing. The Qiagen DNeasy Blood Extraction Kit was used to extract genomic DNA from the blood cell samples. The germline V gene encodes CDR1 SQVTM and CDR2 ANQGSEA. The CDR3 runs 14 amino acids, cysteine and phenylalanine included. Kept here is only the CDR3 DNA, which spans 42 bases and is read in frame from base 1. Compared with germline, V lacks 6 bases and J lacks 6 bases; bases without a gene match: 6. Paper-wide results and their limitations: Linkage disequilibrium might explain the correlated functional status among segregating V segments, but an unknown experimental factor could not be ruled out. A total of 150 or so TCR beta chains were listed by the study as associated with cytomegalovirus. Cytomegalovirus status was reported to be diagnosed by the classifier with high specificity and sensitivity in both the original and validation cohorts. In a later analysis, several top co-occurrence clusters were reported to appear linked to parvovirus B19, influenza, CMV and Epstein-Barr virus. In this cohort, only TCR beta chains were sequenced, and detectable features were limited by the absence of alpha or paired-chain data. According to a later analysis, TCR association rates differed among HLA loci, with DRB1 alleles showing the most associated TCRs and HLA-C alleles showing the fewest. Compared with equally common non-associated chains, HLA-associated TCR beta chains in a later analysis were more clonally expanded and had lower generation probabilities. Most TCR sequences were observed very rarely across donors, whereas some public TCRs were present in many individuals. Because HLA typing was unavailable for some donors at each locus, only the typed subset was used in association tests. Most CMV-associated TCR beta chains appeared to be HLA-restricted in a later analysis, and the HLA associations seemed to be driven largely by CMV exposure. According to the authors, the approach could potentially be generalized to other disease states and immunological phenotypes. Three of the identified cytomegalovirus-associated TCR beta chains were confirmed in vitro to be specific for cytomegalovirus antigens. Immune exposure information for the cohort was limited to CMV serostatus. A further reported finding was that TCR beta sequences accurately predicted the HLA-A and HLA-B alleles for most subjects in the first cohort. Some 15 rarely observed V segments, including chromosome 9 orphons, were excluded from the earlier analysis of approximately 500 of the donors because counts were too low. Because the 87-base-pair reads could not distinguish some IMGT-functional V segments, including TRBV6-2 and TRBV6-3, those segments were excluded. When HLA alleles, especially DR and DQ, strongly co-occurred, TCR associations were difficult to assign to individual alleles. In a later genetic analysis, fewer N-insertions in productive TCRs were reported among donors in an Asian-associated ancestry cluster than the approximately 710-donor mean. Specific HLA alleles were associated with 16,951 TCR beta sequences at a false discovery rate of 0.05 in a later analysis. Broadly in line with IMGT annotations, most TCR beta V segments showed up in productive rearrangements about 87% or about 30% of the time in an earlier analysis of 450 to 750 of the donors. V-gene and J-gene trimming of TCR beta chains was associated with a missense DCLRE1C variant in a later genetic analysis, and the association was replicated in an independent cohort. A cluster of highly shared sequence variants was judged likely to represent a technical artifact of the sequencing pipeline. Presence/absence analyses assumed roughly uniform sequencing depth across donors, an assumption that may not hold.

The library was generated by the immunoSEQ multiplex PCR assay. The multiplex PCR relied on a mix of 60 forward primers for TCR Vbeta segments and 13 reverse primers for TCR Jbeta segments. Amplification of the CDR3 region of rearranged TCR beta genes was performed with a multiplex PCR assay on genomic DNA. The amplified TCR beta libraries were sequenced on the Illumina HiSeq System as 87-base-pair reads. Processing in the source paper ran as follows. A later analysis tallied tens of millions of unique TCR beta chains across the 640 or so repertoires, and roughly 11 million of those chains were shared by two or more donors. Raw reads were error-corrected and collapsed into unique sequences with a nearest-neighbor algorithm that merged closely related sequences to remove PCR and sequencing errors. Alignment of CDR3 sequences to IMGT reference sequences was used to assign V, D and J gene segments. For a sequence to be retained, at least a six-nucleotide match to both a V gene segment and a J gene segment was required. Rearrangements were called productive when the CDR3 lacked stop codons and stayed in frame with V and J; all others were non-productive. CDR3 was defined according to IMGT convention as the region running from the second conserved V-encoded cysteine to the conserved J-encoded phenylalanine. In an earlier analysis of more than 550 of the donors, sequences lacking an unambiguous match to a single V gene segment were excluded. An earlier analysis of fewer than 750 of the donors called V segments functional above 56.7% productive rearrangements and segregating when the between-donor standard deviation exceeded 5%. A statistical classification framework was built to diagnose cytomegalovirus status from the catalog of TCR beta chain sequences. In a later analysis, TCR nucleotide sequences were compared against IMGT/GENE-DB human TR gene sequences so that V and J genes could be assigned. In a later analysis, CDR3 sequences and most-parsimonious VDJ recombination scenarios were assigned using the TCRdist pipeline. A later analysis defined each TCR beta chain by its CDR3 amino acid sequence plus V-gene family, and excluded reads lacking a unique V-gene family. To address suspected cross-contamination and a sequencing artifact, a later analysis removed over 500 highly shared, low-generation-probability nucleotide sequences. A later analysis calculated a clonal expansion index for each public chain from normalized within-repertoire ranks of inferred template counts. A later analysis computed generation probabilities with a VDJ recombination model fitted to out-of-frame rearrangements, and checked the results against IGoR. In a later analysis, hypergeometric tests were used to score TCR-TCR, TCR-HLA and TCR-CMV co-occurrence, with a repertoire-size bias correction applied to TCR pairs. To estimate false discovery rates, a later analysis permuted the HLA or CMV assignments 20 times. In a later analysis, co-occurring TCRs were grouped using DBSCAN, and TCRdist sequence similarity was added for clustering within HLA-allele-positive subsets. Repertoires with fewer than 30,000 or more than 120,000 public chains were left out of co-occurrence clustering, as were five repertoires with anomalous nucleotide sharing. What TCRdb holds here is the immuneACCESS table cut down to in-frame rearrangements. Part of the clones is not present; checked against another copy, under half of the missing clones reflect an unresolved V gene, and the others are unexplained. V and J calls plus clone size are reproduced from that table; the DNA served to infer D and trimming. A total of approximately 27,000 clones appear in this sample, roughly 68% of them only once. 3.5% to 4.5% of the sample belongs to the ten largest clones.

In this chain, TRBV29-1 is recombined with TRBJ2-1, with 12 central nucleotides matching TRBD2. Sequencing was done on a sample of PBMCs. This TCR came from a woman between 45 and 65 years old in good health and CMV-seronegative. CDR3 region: CSVLPTSGGNEQFF. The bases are TGCAGCGTCTTACCGACTAGCGGGGGCAATGAGCAGTTCTTC.